Below are 10 T cell receptor beta chains sequenced from a single sample in a study of blood T cells in healthy people across ages. Then a second PCR, running about 6 to 12 cycles, was carried out with a sample-barcoded 5' primer and a J-beta primer mix. TCRdb recomputed calls from the 5' RACE reads with MiXCR, one row per CDR3 protein. The profile shows hundreds of thousands of distinct CDR3 sequences, more than 25% of them singletons. The sample comprised blood. These receptors all come from a woman older than 75 in good health.

A note on this clonotype: Relative to the germline gene, one junction end is altered; a read error may explain this. The chain employs TRBV25-1 and TRBJ2-3; 9 bases map to TRBD1. Germline V gene data show CDR1 as MGHDK and CDR2 as SYGVNS. This CDR3 region has 16 residues. The CDR3 DNA follows: TGTGCCAGCAGTCCTACCCCGGGACAGGGAACAGGTACGCAGTATTTT. Its translation is CASSPTPGQGTGTQYF.

This clonotype was seen a handful of times. This chain joins TRBV7-7 and TRBJ2-5, with TRBD1 as a possible D gene (5 bases). The CDR3 contains 14 residues. V dropped 3 bases and J dropped 4 bases, with 12 bases sitting between them. Germline values: CDR1 SSHAT, CDR2 FNYEAQ (reference sequence). CDR3: CASSFGHSGETQYF. The CDR3 coding sequence is TGTGCCAGCAGCTTTGGACATTCAGGAGAGACCCAGTACTTC.

The CDR3 DNA sequence: TGTGCCAGTAGTTTTCAGGGGGGAAACCAAGAGACCCAGTACTTC. Translating it yields CASSFQGGNQETQYF. This rearrangement joins TRBV19 to TRBJ2-5; D may be TRBD1 (7 bases). CDR3 length equals 15 residues. Trimming cost V 5 bases and J 0 bases, with 13 bases left between them. Germline V gene lookup returns CDR1 LNHDA and CDR2 SQIVND (reference sequence).

With respect to this clonotype: Mismatch with germline at one junction end may stem from a read error. The CDR3 sequence is CAGSVSGVDTQYF. CDR3 sequence (DNA): TGTGCCGGCAGCGTATCGGGTGTGGATACGCAGTATTTT. V usage is TRBV9 and J usage is TRBJ2-3; D call uncertain. The CDR3 has 13 amino acids. Germline CDR1 SGDLS, CDR2 YYNGEE.

As for this clonotype: A clone one base away is much larger, so this may be a read error. This chain connects TRBV7-2 to TRBJ2-3, with 9 bases matching TRBD2. The CDR3 runs 15 residues. V was pared by 5 bases and J by 7 bases, with 10 bases of the junction left unmatched. Per germline, CDR1 SGHTA and CDR2 FQGNSA. The CDR3 DNA is TGTGCCAGCAGCGTAGGCGGGGGGGCCCCAAATACGCAGTATTTT. Translating gives CASSVGGGAPNTQYF.

In its sample, this clonotype was seen many times. The chain uses TRBV12-3 or TRBV12-4 and TRBJ2-3; TRBD1 matches 8 bases. CDR3 length: 13 amino acids. V lost 6 bases and J lost 6; bases outside the gene matches: 5. This chain's CDR3 is CASSVRGRDTQYF. CDR3 DNA: TGTGCCAGCAGCGTCAGGGGGCGGGATACGCAGTATTTT.

The table lists this clonotype with many counts. The chain employs TRBV5-1 and TRBJ2-1; TRBD1 might be the D (6 bases). The CDR3 runs 15 residues. In germline, CDR1 is SGHRS, CDR2 YFSETQ. Trimming shortened V by 4 bases and J by 4 bases, and 15 bases separated the two germline ends. CDR3 nucleotide sequence: TGCGCCAGCAGCCCCCGAGCAGGGGAGTACAATGAGCAGTTCTTC. It encodes CASSPRAGEYNEQFF.

V and J are TRBV20-1 and TRBJ1-2; no firm D call. CDR3 size: 10 residues. V dropped 4 bases and J dropped 8 bases, with 8 bases sitting between them. Per the germline V gene, CDR1 is DFQATT and CDR2 is SNEGSKA (reference sequence). The CDR3 region is CSAKDRGYTF. Written as DNA, the CDR3 is TGCAGTGCTAAAGATCGGGGCTACACCTTC.

This clonotype has at least ten counts. The rearrangement links TRBV5-1 to TRBJ2-7, with TRBD1 as a possible D gene (5 bases). The CDR3 extends over 14 amino acids. Deletions cut 0 bases from V and 3 bases from J, with 10 bases between. Germline V gene sequence: CDR1 SGHRS, CDR2 YFSETQ. For the CDR3, the DNA is TGCGCCAGCAGCTTGGCCCCAGGGAACTACGAGCAGTACTTC. It is translated as CASSLAPGNYEQYF.

CDR3 nucleotides: TGTGCCAGCAGCTTGGGAGCACAGGGGGTAGGTAGTGAGCAGTTCTTC. Translated, it gives CASSLGAQGVGSEQFF. This chain uses TRBV5-5 with TRBJ2-1, with 8 nucleotides matching TRBD1. V lost 0 bases to trimming and J lost 9 bases; unmatched junction nucleotides: 11. Germline V gene lookup returns CDR1 SGHKS and CDR2 YYEKEE (reference sequence). The CDR3 is 16 amino acids. The full variable domain, rest sourced from reference TRBV5-5 and TRBJ2-1, is DAGVTQSPTHLIKTRGQQVTLRCSPISGHKSVSWYQQVLGQGPQFIFQYYEKEERGRGNFPDRFSARQFPNYSSELNVNALLLGDSALYLCASSLGAQGVGSEQFFGPGTRLTVL.